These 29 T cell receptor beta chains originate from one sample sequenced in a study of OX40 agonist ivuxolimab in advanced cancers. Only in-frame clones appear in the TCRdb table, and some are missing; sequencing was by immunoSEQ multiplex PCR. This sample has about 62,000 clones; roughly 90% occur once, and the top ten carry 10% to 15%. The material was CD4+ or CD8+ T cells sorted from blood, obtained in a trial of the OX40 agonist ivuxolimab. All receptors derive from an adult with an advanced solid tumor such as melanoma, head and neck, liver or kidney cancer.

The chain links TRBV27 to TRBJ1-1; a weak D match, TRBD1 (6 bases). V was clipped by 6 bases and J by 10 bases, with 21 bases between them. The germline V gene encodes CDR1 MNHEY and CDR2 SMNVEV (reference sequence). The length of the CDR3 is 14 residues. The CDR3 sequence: CASSPRGGSIGAFF. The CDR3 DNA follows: TGTGCCAGCAGCCCAAGGGGGGGGTCCATAGGAGCTTTCTTT.

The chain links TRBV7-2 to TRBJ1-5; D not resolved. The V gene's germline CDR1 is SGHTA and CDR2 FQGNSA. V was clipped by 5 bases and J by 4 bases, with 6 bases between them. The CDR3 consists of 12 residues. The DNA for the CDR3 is TGTGCCAGCAGCCTATGGAATCAGCCCCAGCATTTT. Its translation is CASSLWNQPQHF.

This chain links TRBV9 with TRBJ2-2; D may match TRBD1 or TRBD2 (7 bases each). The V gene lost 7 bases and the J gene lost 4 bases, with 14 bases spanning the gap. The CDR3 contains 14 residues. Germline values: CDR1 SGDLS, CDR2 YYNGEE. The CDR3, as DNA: TGTGCCAGCCACCAGGGGGGGGGCACCGGGGAGCTGTTTTTT. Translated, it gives CASHQGGGTGELFF.

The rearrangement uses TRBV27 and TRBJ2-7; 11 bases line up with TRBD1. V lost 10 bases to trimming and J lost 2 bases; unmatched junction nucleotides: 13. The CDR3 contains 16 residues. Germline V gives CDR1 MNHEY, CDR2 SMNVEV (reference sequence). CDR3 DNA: TGTGCCACCTCTCTAACAGTGGGACAGGGGGCCTACGAGCAGTACTTC. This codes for CATSLTVGQGAYEQYF.

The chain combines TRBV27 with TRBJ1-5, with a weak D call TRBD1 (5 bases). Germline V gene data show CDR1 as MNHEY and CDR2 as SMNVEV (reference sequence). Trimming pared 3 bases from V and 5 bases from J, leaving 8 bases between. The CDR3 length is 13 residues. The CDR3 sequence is CASSFAGHQPQHF. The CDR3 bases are TGTGCCAGCAGTTTCGCGGGACATCAGCCCCAGCATTTT.

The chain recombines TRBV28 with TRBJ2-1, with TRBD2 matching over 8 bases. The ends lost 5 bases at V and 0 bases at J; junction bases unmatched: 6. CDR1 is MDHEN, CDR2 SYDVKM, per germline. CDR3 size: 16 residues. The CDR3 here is CASSIISGSSYNEQFF. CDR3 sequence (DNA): TGTGCCAGCAGTATAATAAGCGGGAGCTCCTACAATGAGCAGTTCTTC.

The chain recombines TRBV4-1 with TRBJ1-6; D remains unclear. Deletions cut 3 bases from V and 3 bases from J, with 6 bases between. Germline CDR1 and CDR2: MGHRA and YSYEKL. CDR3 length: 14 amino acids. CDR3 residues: CASSQDYYNSPLHF. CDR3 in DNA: TGCGCCAGCAGCCAGGACTACTATAATTCACCCCTCCACTTT.

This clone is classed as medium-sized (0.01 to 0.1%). The CDR3 coding sequence is TGTGCCAGCAGTAGCTCTGGGGGCGAGTGGTGGGAGCAGTACTTC. Its protein is CASSSSGGEWWEQYF. This sequence joins TRBV6-1 and TRBJ2-7; perhaps TRBD1 as D (6 bases). Trimming took off 5 bases at V and 7 bases at J, with 21 bases between the two ends. CDR1 is MNHNS, CDR2 SASEGT, per germline. The CDR3 is 15 amino acids.

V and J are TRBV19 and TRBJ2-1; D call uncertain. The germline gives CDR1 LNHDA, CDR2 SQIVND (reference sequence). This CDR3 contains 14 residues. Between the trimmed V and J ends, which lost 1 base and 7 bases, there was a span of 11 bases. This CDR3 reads CASSIGGSWNEQFF. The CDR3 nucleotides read TGTGCCAGTAGTATAGGAGGTAGTTGGAATGAGCAGTTCTTC.

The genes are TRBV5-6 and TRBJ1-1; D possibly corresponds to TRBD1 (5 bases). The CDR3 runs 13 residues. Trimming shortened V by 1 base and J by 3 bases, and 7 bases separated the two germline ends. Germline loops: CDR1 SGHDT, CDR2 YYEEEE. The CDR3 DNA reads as TGTGCCAGCAGCTTGTTGACAGACACTGAAGCTTTCTTT. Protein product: CASSLLTDTEAFF.

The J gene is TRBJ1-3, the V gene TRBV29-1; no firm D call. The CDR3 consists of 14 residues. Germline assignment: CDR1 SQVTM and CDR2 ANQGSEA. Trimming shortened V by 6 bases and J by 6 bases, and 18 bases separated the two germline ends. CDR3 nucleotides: TGCAGCGTAACCACGCCGACACATGAAAACACCATATATTTT. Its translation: CSVTTPTHENTIYF. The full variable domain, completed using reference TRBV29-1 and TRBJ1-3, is SAVISQKPSRDICQRGTSLTIQCQVDSQVTMMFWYRQQPGQSLTLIATANQGSEATYESGFVIDKFPISRPNLTFSTLTVSNMSPEDSSIYLCSVTTPTHENTIYFGEGSWLTVV.

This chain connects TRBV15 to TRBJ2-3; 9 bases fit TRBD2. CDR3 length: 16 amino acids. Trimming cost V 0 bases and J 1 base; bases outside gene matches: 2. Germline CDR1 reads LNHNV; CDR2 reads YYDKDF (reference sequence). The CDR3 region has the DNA TGTGCCACCAGCAGAGATTGGACTAGCGGCACAGATACGCAGTATTTT. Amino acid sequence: CATSRDWTSGTDTQYF.

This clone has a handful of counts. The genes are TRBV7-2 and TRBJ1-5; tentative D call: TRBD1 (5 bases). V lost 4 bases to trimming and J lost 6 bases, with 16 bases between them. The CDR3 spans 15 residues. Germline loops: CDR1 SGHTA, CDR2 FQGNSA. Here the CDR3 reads CASSSSIGASQPQHF. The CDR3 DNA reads TGTGCCAGCAGCTCGTCGATAGGGGCGAGTCAGCCCCAGCATTTT.

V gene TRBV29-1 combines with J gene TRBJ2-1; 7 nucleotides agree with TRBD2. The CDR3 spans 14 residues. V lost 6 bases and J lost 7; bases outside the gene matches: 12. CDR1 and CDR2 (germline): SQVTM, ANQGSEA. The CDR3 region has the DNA TGCAGCGTAAGCGGGGACTGGGTTGTTAATGAGCAGTTCTTC. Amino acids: CSVSGDWVVNEQFF.

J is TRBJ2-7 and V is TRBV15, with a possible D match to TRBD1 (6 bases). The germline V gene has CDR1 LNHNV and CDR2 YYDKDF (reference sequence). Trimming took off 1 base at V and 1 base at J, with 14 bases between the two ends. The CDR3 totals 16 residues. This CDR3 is CATSRGVQGTSYEQYF. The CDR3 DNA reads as TGTGCCACCAGCAGAGGGGTACAGGGTACATCCTACGAGCAGTACTTC.

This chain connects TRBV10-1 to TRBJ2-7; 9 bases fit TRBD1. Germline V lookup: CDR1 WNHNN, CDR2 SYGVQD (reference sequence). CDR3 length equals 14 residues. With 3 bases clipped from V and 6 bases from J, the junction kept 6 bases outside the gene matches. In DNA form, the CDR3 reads TGCGCCAGCAGTGACTCCGGGACAGGGTCCGAGCAGTACTTC. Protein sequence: CASSDSGTGSEQYF.

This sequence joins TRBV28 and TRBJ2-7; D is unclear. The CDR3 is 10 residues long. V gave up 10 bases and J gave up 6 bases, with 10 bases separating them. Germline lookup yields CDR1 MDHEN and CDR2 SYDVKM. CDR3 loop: CAITFCEQYF. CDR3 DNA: TGTGCCATCACCTTCTGCGAGCAGTACTTC.

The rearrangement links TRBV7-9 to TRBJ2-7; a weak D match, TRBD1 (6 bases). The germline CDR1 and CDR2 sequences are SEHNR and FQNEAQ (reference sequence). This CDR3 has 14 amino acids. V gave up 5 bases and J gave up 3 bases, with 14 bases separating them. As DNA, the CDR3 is TGTGCCAGCAGCACCGGGACAAGGGGCTACGAGCAGTACTTC. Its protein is CASSTGTRGYEQYF.

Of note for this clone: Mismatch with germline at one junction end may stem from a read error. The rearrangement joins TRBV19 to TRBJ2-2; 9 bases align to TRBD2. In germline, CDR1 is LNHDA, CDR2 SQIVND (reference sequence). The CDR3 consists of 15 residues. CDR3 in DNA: TGTGCCAGTAAGGGCGGGAGGGCATTAAAACGGGGAGCTGTTTTT. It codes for CASKGGRALKRGAVF.

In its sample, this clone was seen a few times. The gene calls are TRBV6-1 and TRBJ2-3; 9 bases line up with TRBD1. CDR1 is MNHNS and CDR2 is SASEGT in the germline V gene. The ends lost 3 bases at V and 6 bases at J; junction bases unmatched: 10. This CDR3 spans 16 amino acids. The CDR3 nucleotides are TGTGCCAGCAGTGAGGCGGAAACAGGGGGCTGGGATACGCAGTATTTT. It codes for CASSEAETGGWDTQYF.

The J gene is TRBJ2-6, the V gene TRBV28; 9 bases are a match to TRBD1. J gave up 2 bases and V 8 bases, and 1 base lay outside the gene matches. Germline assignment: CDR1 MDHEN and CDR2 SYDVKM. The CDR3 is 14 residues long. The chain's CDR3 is CASYRGPGANVLTF. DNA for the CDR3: TGTGCCAGCTACAGGGGGCCTGGGGCCAACGTCCTGACTTTC.

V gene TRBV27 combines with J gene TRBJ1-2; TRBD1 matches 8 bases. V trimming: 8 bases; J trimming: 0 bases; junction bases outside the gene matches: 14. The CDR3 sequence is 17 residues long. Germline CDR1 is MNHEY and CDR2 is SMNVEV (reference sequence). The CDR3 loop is CASYYYFGQGTNYGYTF. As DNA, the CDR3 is TGTGCCAGCTACTACTACTTCGGACAGGGAACTAACTATGGCTACACCTTC.

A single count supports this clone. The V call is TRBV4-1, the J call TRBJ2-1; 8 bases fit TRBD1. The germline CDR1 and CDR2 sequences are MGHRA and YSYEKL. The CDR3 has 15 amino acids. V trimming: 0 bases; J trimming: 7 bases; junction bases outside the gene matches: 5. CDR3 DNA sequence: TGCGCCAGCAGCCAAGATGCTACAGGGGGGAATGAGCAGTTCTTC. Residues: CASSQDATGGNEQFF.

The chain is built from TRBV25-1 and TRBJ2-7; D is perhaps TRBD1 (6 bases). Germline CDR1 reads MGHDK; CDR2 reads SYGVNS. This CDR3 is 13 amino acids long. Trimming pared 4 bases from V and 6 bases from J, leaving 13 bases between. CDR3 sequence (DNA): TGTGCCAGCAGTGTGACAGGCGGCGGCGAGCAGTACTTC. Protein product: CASSVTGGGEQYF.

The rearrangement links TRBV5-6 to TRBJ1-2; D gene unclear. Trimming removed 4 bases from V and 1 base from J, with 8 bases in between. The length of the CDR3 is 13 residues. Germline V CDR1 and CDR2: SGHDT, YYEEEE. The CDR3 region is CASSLQLNYGYTF. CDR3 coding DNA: TGTGCCAGCAGCCTACAGCTTAACTATGGCTACACCTTC.

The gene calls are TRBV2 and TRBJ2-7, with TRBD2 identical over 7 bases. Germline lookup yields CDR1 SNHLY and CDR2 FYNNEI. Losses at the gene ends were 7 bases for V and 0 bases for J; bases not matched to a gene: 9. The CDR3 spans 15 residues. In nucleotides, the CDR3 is TGTGCCAGCATCCTGGCTAGCGGCCCCTCCTACGAGCAGTACTTC. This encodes CASILASGPSYEQYF.

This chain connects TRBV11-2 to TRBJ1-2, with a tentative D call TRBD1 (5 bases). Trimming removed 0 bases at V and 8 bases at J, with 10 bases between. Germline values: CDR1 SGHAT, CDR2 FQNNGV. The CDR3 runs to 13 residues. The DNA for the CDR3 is TGTGCCAGCAGCTTAGACGGCAGGGCGGGCTACACCTTC. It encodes CASSLDGRAGYTF.

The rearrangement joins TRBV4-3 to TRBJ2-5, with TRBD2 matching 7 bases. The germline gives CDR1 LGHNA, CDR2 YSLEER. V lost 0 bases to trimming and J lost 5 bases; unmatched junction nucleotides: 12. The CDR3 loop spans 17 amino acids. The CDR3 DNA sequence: TGCGCCAGCAGCCAAGAATTCGCCCTAGCGGCGGAGGAGACCCAGTACTTC. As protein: CASSQEFALAAEETQYF.

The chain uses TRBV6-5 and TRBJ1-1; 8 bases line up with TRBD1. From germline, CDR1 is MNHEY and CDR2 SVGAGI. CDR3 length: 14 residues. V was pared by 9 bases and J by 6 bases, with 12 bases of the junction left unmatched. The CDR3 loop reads CASAQYQGAAEAFF. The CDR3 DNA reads TGTGCCAGTGCCCAATATCAGGGGGCCGCTGAAGCTTTCTTT.